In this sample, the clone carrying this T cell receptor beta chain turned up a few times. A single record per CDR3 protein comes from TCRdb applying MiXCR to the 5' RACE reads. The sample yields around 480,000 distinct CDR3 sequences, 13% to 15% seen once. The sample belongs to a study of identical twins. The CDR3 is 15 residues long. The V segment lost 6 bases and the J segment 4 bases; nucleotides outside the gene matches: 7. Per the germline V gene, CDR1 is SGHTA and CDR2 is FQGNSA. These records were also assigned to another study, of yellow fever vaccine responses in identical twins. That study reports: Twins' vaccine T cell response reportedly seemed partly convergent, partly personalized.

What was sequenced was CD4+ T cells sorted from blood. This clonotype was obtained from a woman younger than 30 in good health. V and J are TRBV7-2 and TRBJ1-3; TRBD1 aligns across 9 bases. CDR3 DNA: TGTGCCAGCAGTTTTACAGGGGGCGAGGGAAACACCATATATTTT. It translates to CASSFTGGEGNTIYF.